The rows below give T cell receptor beta chains drawn from one sample of a study of cytomegalovirus exposure and HLA in healthy donors. The table came from immunoSEQ multiplex PCR; TCRdb's copy has only in-frame clones and leaves some out. The repertoire holds 100,000 to 150,000 clones, with about two thirds as singletons. Sequences were obtained from PBMCs. These receptors all stem from a young man in good health and CMV-seronegative. The CDR3 runs from the conserved cysteine through the conserved F or W. A D gene is named only where the DNA matches it firmly. Size is omitted from some rows. Given values are once, few, many or a class for expanded clones.

v_gene,abundance,d_gene,j_gene,CDR3nt,CDR3aa
TRBV7-2,once,.,TRBJ2-7,TGTGCCAGCAGCCTATCAACCAGGCAGGGCTACGAGCAGTACTTC,CASSLSTRQGYEQYF
TRBV18,.,.,TRBJ2-3,TGTGCCAGCTCACCACTGGGGGCACTCGGGACGGGAGATACGCAGTATTTT,CASSPLGALGTGDTQYF
TRBV4-1,few,.,TRBJ1-4,TGCGCCAGCAGCCGTAGCCGGTTAGCTCGAACTAATGAAAAACTGTTTTTT,CASSRSRLARTNEKLFF
TRBV7-8,.,TRBD2,TRBJ2-3,TGTGCCAGCAGCTCCCTAGCGGGTAGCACAGATACGCAGTATTTT,CASSSLAGSTDTQYF
TRBV6-6,.,.,TRBJ2-3,TGTGCCAGCAGTTACAACACGTTCGGGGATACGCAGTATTTT,CASSYNTFGDTQYF
TRBV29-1,.,TRBD2,TRBJ2-3,TGCAGCGCCCACGGTTGGGCGGGGGGGCCGTTCCGCACAGATACGCAGTATTTT,CSAHGWAGGPFRTDTQYF
TRBV21-1,.,.,TRBJ1-2,TGTGCCAGCAGCCCTGACAGGGCCGATGCTAACTATGGCTACACCTTC,CASSPDRADANYGYTF
TRBV29-1,.,.,TRBJ2-3,TGCAGCGTGGCGCGGACAGCCTACACAGATACGCAGTATTTT,CSVARTAYTDTQYF
TRBV5-6,.,.,TRBJ2-3,TGTGCCAGCAGCTTTGCCCCCCTTGACAGGTACGCGGTGGATACGCAGTATTTT,CASSFAPLDRYAVDTQYF
TRBV7-9,.,.,TRBJ1-2,TGTGCCAGCAGCTTAGTAGGGGTCGGTGGCTACACCTTC,CASSLVGVGGYTF
TRBV5-4,.,.,TRBJ2-2,TGTGCCACCAGGGGGGGGCTCACCGGGGAGCTGTTTTTT,CATRGGLTGELFF
TRBV6-5,.,TRBD1,TRBJ2-5,TGTGCCAGCAGGGACAGGGCTTTAGGAGAGACCCAGTACTTC,CASRDRALGETQYF
TRBV2,.,TRBD2,TRBJ2-7,TGTGCCAGCAGGGGTAGCGGGGTGTACGAGCAGTACTTC,CASRGSGVYEQYF
TRBV28,.,TRBD1,TRBJ1-5,TGTGCCAGCAAGCCGAAGGGGGCTGGGCAGCCCCAGCATTTT,CASKPKGAGQPQHF